The clone carrying this T cell receptor beta chain has just a few counts. The sample belongs to a study of blood T cell repertoires in COVID-19. Across the study: Sites across the United States, Italy and Spain contributed samples from acute and convalescent COVID-19. PBMCs, B-cell-depleted T cells, or T cells were the source of the cDNA or gDNA that made up the material.

The CDR3 extends over 14 amino acids. CDR1 is SEHNR and CDR2 is FQNEAQ in the germline V gene (reference sequence). Trimming stripped 1 base from V and 7 bases from J, with 13 bases between. In the original processing: Reference gene primer amplification in the assay estimated nucleated cell counts. Sequenced by immunoSEQ multiplex PCR; TCRdb stores in-frame clones only, minus some. The V and J calls and clone size are taken from that table; D and trimming were inferred from the DNA. The table lists about 160,000 clones, roughly 89% of them singletons. Source material: peripheral blood. The V and J genes are TRBV7-9 and TRBJ1-2; D possibly corresponds to TRBD1 (5 bases). The TCR originated in a woman aged 60-70 years who had recovered from COVID-19. In DNA, the CDR3 is TGTGCCAGCAGCTTAGGTGGGGGGACGGTTGGCTACACCTTC. This gives the protein CASSLGGGTVGYTF.